This T cell receptor (beta chain) originates from a study of cytomegalovirus exposure and HLA in healthy donors. Vbeta (60) and Jbeta (13) primers were used in the PCR. This table comes from immunoSEQ multiplex PCR, and its TCRdb copy is limited to in-frame clones, with some not included. This sample has over 250,000 clones, with 86% found just once. The CDR3 is made up of 18 amino acids. CDR1 SGHTA and CDR2 FQGTGA come from the germline V gene. Trimming at V came to 4 bases and at J to 2 bases, leaving 14 bases not matched to a gene. Comment on this clone: What it binds is not known.

Regarding the study as a whole: TCR beta chains associated with HLA were, in a later analysis, more clonally expanded than equally common others.

This sequence originates from a man in his forties in good health and CMV-seropositive. The rearrangement links TRBV7-3 to TRBJ2-3, with TRBD2 matching 8 bases. Material: PBMCs. In DNA form, the CDR3 reads TGTGCCAGCAGCTCAGACCCGGCAAGACTAGCGACCACAGATACGCAGTATTTT. It yields the protein CASSSDPARLATTDTQYF.